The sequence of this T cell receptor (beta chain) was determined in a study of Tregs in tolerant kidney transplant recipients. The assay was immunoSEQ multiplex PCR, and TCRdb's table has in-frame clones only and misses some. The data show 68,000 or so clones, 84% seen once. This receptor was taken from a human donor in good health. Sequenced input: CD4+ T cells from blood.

This CDR3 reads CASSLTERTYEQYF. In DNA form, the CDR3 reads TGCGCCAGCAGCCTAACGGAGAGGACCTACGAGCAGTACTTC. V is TRBV4-1 and J is TRBJ2-7; no firm D call. This CDR3 region has 14 residues. Trimming shortened V by 4 bases and J by 2 bases, and 12 bases separated the two germline ends. Germline V gene lookup returns CDR1 MGHRA and CDR2 YSYEKL.